Below, 6 T cell receptor beta chains from the same sample are listed, as sequenced in a study of blood T cell repertoires in COVID-19. Sequenced by immunoSEQ multiplex PCR; TCRdb stores in-frame clones only, minus some. The table records about 310,000 clones, roughly nine tenths of them present only once. Material for sequencing was peripheral blood. These receptors originate from a man between 18 and 35 years old with active or convalescent COVID-19.

The V call is TRBV10-3, the J call TRBJ2-3, with 11 bases that match TRBD2. This CDR3 has 17 amino acids. Germline assignment: CDR1 ENHRY and CDR2 SYGVKD. J lost 0 bases, V lost 5 bases, and 7 bases had no gene match. CDR3 bases: TGTGCCATCAGTCACGATAGCGGGGGGGGTAGCACAGATACGCAGTATTTT. Translating gives CAISHDSGGGSTDTQYF.

The J gene is TRBJ2-7, the V gene TRBV28; a weak D match, TRBD2 (6 bases). V was pared by 6 bases and J by 1 base, with 13 bases between. The CDR3 spans 14 residues. Germline V gene data show CDR1 as MDHEN and CDR2 as SYDVKM. CDR3 sequence: CASSWGVNSYEQYF. The CDR3 DNA reads TGTGCCAGCAGCTGGGGGGTAAATTCCTACGAGCAGTACTTC.

V usage is TRBV27 and J usage is TRBJ2-7, with 12 bases that match TRBD2. V gave up 6 bases and J gave up 4 bases; unmatched junction bases: 4. Looked up from germline, CDR1 is MNHEY and CDR2 is SMNVEV (reference sequence). The CDR3 totals 14 residues. The CDR3 loop reads CASSSGLAGYEQYF. CDR3 bases: TGTGCCAGCAGCTCGGGACTAGCGGGTTACGAGCAGTACTTC.

The chain's CDR3 is CASSQDGSGVGNTIYF. In nucleotides, the CDR3 is TGTGCCAGCAGCCAAGATGGCAGTGGCGTCGGGAACACCATATATTTT. The chain uses TRBV4-2 and TRBJ1-3; D not resolved. CDR3 length equals 16 residues. Germline V gene sequence: CDR1 LGHNA, CDR2 YNFKEQ. V dropped 0 bases and J dropped 7 bases, with 16 bases sitting between them.

The V gene is TRBV13, the J gene TRBJ1-1, with TRBD1 as a possible D gene (5 bases). CDR3 size: 17 residues. V dropped 2 bases and J dropped 0 bases, with 16 bases sitting between them. Per germline, CDR1 PRHDT and CDR2 FYEKMQ (reference sequence). CDR3 DNA sequence: TGTGCCAGCAGCTTATTACGTCCCAACAGGCTGAACACTGAAGCTTTCTTT. Protein sequence: CASSLLRPNRLNTEAFF.

V usage is TRBV6-6 and J usage is TRBJ2-7, with D maybe TRBD1 (6 bases). Germline V gives CDR1 MNHNY, CDR2 SVGAGI (reference sequence). There are 15 residues in the CDR3. V was clipped by 0 bases and J by 5 bases, with 14 bases between them. CDR3 sequence: CASSYSMGAIDEQYF. Written as DNA, the CDR3 is TGTGCCAGCAGTTACTCGATGGGGGCTATCGACGAGCAGTACTTC.